This TCR beta chain was documented in a study of cytomegalovirus exposure and HLA in healthy donors. The CDR3 contains 14 residues. Trimming at V came to 5 bases and at J to 0 bases, leaving 3 bases not matched to a gene. Germline V lookup: CDR1 SGHTA, CDR2 FQGTGA. Points from the study as a whole: Per published accounts, TCR beta sequences correctly predicted the HLA-A and HLA-B alleles of most subjects.

This clone was detected a few times. Its matching antigen is unknown. PCR used 60 Vbeta primers and 13 Jbeta primers. Only in-frame clones appear in the TCRdb table, and some are missing; sequencing was by immunoSEQ multiplex PCR. This sample has 100,000 to 150,000 clones, with around 76% found just once. The rearrangement uses TRBV7-3 and TRBJ1-1; 7 nucleotides match TRBD1. The clonotype was recovered from a woman aged 50 to 65 in good health and CMV-seronegative. Sequences were obtained from PBMCs. The CDR3 loop is CASSPGQLNTEAFF. The CDR3 region has the DNA TGTGCCAGCAGCCCGGGACAGTTGAACACTGAAGCTTTCTTT.